This T cell receptor beta chain was sequenced during a study of blood T cell repertoires in COVID-19. CDR3 length: 15 residues. Per the germline V gene, CDR1 is LGHNA and CDR2 is YSLEER. V lost 0 bases to trimming and J lost 6 bases; unmatched junction nucleotides: 5. Per the study methods: Amplification of reference gene primers provided the estimated nucleated cell counts. This table comes from immunoSEQ multiplex PCR, and its TCRdb copy is limited to in-frame clones, with some not included. V, J and clone size reflect that table, while D and trimming were determined from the DNA. The sample shows over 100,000 clones, 60% to 75% of them seen only once.

The chain couples TRBV4-3 to TRBJ2-1, with TRBD1 matching over 7 bases. This clonotype was sampled from a woman aged 70-85 years with acute or convalescent COVID-19. Source material: peripheral blood. CDR3 bases: TGCGCCAGCAGCCAAGATGGGAGACAGGGCAATGAGCAGTTCTTC. It translates to CASSQDGRQGNEQFF.